This TCR beta chain was profiled in a study of CD8+CD57+ T cells in acquired aplastic anemia. V lost 2 bases and J 3 bases, leaving 8 bases between the germline ends. The germline gives CDR1 DFQATT, CDR2 SNEGSKA (reference sequence). The CDR3 runs 13 residues. By flow cytometry, patients selected for sequencing had shown an expansion of CD8+CD57+ cells. CDR3 and TCR beta VDJ profiling relied on a genomic DNA template. Each CDR3 protein is one row after TCRdb ran MiXCR on the reads. The data hold about half a million distinct CDR3 sequences, with around 33% observed a single time. This clonotype was observed a handful of times. Its target is unknown. Findings and limits, study-wide: In common between the patients and the controls were twenty-nine CD8+ CDR3 sequences.

Material for sequencing was sorted CD4+, CD8+, or CD8+CD57+ T cells (not recorded which) from PBMCs. This receptor was identified in a human donor with aplastic anemia. The chain has TRBV20-1 and TRBJ2-1; D gene ambiguous. The CDR3, as DNA: TGCAGTGCTAGACTGAACCTCTACAATGAGCAGTTCTTC. This sequence encodes CSARLNLYNEQFF.